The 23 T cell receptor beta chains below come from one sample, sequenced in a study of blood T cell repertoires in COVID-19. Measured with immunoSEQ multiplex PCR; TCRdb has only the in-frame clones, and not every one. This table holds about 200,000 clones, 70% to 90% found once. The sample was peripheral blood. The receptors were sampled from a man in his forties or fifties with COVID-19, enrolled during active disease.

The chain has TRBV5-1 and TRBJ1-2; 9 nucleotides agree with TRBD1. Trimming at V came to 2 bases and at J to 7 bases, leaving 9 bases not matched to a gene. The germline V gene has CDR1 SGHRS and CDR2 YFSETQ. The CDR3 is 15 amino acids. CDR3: CASSFPEQGAAGYTF. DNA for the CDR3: TGCGCCAGCAGCTTTCCGGAACAGGGGGCGGCTGGCTACACCTTC.

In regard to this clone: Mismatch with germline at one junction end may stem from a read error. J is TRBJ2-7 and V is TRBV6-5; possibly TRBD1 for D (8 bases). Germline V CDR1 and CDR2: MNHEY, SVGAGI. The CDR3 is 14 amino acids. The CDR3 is CASKIGQGGGVSHF. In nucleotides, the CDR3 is TGTGCCAGCAAGATTGGACAGGGAGGGGGAGTCTCACACTTC.

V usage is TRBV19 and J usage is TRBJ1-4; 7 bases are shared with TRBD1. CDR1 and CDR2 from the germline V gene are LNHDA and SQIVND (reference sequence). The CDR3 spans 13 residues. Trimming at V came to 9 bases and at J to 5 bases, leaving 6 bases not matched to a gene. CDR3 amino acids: CASTWDRNEKLFF. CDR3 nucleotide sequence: TGTGCCAGCACCTGGGACAGAAATGAAAAACTGTTTTTT.

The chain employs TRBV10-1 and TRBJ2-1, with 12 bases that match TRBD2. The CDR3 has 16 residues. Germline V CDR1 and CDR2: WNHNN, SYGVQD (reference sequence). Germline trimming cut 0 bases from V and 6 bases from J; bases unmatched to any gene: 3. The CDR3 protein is CASSESLAGGPNEQFF. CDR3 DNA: TGCGCCAGCAGTGAGTCGCTAGCGGGAGGGCCCAATGAGCAGTTCTTC.

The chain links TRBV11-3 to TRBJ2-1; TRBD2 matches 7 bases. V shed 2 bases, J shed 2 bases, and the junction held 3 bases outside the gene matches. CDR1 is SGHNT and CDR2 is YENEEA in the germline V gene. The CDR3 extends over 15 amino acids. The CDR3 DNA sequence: TGTGCCAGCAGCTTAAACCTAGCGGCCTACAATGAGCAGTTCTTC. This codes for CASSLNLAAYNEQFF.

CDR3 nucleotides: TGTGCCAGCAGCCGAACTAGCGGGAGCCTAGGGGATGTAAATGAGCAGTTCTTC. Its protein is CASSRTSGSLGDVNEQFF. J is TRBJ2-1 and V is TRBV11-3; 11 bases agree with TRBD2. The CDR3 contains 18 residues. Unmatched junction bases numbered 16, after V lost 5 bases and J lost 7 bases. Germline V CDR1 and CDR2: SGHNT, YENEEA.

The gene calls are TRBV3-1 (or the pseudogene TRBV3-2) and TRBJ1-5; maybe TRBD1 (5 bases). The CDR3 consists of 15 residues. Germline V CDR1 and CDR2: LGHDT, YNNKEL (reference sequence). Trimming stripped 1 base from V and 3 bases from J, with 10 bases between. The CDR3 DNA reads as TGTGCCAGCAGCCAAGGGCGACAGAACAATCAGCCCCAGCATTTT. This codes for CASSQGRQNNQPQHF.

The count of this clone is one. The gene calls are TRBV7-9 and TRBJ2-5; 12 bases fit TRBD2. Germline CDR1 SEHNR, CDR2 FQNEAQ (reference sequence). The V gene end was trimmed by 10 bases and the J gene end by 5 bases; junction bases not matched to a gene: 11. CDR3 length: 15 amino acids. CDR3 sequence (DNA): TGTGCCACCAGGACTAGCGGGGAACCGAGGGAGACCCAGTACTTC. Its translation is CATRTSGEPRETQYF.

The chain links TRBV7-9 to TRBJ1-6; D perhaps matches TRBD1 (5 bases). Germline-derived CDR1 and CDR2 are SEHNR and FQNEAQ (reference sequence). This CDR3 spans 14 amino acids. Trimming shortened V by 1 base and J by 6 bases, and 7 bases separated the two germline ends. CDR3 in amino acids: CASSLGQPNSPLHF. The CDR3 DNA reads TGTGCCAGCAGCTTAGGACAGCCTAATTCACCCCTCCACTTT.

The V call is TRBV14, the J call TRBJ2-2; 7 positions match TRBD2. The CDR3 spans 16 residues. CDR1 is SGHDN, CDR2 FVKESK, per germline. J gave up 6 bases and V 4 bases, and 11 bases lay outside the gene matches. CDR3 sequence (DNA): TGTGCCAGCAGCCTCCTCCGGGCGGGGAGGGCCGGGGAGCTGTTTTTT. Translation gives CASSLLRAGRAGELFF.

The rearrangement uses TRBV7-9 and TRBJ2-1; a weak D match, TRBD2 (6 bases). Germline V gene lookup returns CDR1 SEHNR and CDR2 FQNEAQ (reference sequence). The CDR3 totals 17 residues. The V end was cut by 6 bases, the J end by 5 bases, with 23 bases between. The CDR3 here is CASRPTPSRELDNEQFF. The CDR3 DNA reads TGTGCCAGCAGACCGACCCCGAGCCGGGAGCTGGACAATGAGCAGTTCTTC.

The CDR3 spells CAWRPPPDYRALGNTIYF. As DNA, the CDR3 is TGTGCCTGGAGGCCCCCCCCAGACTACAGGGCCCTCGGAAACACCATATATTTT. The rearrangement uses TRBV30 and TRBJ1-3, with a possible D match to TRBD1 (6 bases). The CDR3 runs 18 residues. Germline assignment: CDR1 GTSNPN and CDR2 SVGIG (reference sequence). The V end was cut by 3 bases, the J end by 4 bases, with 25 bases between.

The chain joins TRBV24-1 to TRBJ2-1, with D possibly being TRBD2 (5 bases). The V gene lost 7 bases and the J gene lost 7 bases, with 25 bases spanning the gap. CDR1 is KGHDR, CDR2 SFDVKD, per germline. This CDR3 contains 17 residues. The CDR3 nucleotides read TGTGCCACCAGCGCTGGGCCCCAGATACAGAGGGAAAATGAGCAGTTCTTC. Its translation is CATSAGPQIQRENEQFF.

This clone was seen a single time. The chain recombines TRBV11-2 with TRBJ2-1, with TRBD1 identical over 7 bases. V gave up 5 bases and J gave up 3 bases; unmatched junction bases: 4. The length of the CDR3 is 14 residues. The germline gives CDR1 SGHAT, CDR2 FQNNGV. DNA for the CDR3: TGTGCCAGCAGCACAGGGGTTAACTACAATGAGCAGTTCTTC. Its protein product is CASSTGVNYNEQFF.

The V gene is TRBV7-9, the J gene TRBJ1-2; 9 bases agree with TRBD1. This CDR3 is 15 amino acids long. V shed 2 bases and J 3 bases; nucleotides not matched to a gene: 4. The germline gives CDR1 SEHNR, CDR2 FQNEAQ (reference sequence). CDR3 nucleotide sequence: TGTGCCAGCAGCTTAAACAGGGGGCGCGACTATGGCTACACCTTC. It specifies CASSLNRGRDYGYTF.

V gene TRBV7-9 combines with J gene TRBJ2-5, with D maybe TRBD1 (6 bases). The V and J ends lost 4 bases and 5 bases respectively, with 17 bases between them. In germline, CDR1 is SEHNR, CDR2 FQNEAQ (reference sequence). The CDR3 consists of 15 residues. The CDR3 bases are TGTGCCAGCAGCTATAGGGGGATAGGGCAGGAGACCCAGTACTTC. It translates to CASSYRGIGQETQYF. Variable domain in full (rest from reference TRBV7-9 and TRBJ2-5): DTGVSQNPRHKITKRGQNVTFRCDPISEHNRLYWYRQTLGQGPEFLTYFQNEAQLEKSRLLSDRFSAERPKGSFSTLEIQRTEQGDSAMYLCASSYRGIGQETQYFGPGTRLLVL.

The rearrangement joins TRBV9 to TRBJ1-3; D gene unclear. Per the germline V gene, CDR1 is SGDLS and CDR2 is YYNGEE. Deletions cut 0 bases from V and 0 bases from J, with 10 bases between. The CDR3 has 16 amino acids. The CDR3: CASSVDGPDSGNTIYF. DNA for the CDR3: TGTGCCAGCAGCGTAGATGGGCCCGACTCTGGAAACACCATATATTTT.

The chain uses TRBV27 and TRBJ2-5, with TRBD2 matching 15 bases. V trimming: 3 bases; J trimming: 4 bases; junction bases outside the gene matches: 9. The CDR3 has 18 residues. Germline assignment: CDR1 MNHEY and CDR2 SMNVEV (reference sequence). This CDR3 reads CASSFSGTSGGLGETQYF. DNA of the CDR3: TGTGCCAGCAGTTTTTCCGGGACTAGCGGGGGGTTAGGAGAGACCCAGTACTTC.

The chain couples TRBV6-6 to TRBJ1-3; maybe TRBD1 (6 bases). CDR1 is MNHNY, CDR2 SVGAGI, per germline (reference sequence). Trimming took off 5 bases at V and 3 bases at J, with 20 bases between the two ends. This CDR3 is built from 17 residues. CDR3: CASSPEAGAMLGNTIYF. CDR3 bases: TGTGCCAGCAGTCCCGAGGCGGGGGCAATGCTTGGAAACACCATATATTTT.

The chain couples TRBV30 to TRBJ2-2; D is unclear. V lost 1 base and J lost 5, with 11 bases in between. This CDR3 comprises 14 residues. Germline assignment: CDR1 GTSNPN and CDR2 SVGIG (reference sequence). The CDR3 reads CAWSGAPRTGELFF. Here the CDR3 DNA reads TGTGCCTGGAGTGGGGCCCCGAGAACCGGGGAGCTGTTTTTT. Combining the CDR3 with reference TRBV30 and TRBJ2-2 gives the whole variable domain SQTIHQWPATLVQPVGSPLSLECTVEGTSNPNLYWYRQAAGRGLQLLFYSVGIGQISSEVPQNLSASRPQDRQFILSSKKLLLSDSGFYLCAWSGAPRTGELFFGEGSRLTVL.

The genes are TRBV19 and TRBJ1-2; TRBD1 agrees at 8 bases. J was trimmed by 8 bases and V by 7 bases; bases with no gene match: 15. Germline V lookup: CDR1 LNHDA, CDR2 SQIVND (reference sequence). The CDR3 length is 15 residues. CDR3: CASKSLGQELGGYTF. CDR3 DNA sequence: TGTGCCAGTAAAAGTTTGGGACAGGAATTGGGAGGCTACACCTTC.

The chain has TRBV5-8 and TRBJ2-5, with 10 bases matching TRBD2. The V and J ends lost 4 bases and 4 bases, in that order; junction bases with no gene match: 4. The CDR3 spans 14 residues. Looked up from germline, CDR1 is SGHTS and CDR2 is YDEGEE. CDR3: CASSPGLAAETQYF. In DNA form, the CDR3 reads TGTGCCAGCAGCCCAGGACTAGCGGCAGAGACCCAGTACTTC. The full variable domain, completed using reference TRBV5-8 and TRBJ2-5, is EAGVTQSPTHLIKTRGQQATLRCSPISGHTSVYWYQQALGLGLQFLLWYDEGEERNRGNFPPRFSGRQFPNYSSELNVNALELEDSALYLCASSPGLAAETQYFGPGTRLLVL.

The CDR3 is CASSQVLRDRESYEQYF. CDR3 DNA sequence: TGTGCCAGCAGCCAAGTACTCCGGGACAGGGAATCCTACGAGCAGTACTTC. This chain links TRBV4-2 with TRBJ2-7; 9 nucleotides match TRBD1. The CDR3 runs 17 residues. Per germline, CDR1 LGHNA and CDR2 YNFKEQ. J lost 1 base, V lost 1 base, and 8 bases had no gene match.